This T cell receptor beta chain stems from a study of blood T cell repertoires in COVID-19. Trimming left V 5 bases short and J 3 bases short, with 7 bases between. The CDR3 extends over 12 amino acids. From germline, CDR1 is MDHEN and CDR2 SYDVKM. The protocol was immunoSEQ multiplex PCR, while the TCRdb copy is restricted to in-frame clones and leaves out a portion. The sample includes some 78,000 clones, around nine tenths of them seen just once. The rearrangement joins TRBV28 to TRBJ1-2; tentatively, D is TRBD1 (5 bases). This clonotype was sampled from a man between 65 and 85 years old with active or convalescent COVID-19. Input material: peripheral blood. The CDR3 spells CASSTTDYGYTF. The DNA of the CDR3 is TGTGCCAGCAGTACGACAGACTATGGCTACACCTTC.